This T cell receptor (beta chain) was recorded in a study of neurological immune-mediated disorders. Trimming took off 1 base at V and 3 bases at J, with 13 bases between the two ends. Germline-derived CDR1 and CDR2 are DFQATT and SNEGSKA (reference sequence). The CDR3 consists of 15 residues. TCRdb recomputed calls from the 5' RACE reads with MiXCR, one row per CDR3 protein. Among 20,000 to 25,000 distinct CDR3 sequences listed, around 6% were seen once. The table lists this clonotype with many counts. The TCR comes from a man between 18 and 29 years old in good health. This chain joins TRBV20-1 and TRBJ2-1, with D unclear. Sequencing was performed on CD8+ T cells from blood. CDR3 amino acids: CSARALDTLYNEQFF. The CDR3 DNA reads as TGCAGTGCTAGAGCGCTAGACACCCTCTACAATGAGCAGTTCTTC.